In its sample, the clone carrying this T cell receptor (beta chain) was seen a few times. Germline CDR1 is MNHEY and CDR2 is SVGAGI. CDR3 length: 18 amino acids. The V end was cut by 0 bases, the J end by 4 bases, with 19 bases between. TCRdb re-derived calls from the 5' RACE reads in MiXCR, one entry per CDR3 protein. The sample contains hundreds of thousands of distinct CDR3 sequences, around 12% of which appear only once. The source of the sample is a study of identical twins. These data are also associated with another study on yellow fever vaccine responses in identical twins.

This sequence originates from a woman in her late teens or twenties in good health. The sample comprised PBMCs. The chain uses TRBV6-5 and TRBJ2-1; D ambiguous. CDR3 DNA: TGTGCCAGCAGTTACTCGCCCCCGGCGGTTCCGTCGTACAATGAGCAGTTCTTC. Translating it yields CASSYSPPAVPSYNEQFF.